The next 20 T cell receptor beta chains were all read from a single sample in a study of blood T cell repertoires in COVID-19. TCRdb keeps only in-frame clones here, not all; method: immunoSEQ multiplex PCR. The sample records approximately 140,000 clones, 87% being singletons. The sample was peripheral blood. The receptors were gathered from a woman aged 60-75 years with active or convalescent COVID-19.

The chain has TRBV27 and TRBJ1-3; 8 positions match TRBD1. In germline, CDR1 is MNHEY, CDR2 SMNVEV (reference sequence). Unmatched junction bases numbered 8, after V lost 4 bases and J lost 0 bases. The CDR3 contains 17 residues. The CDR3, as DNA: TGTGCCAGCAGTTCTACAGGGGGTACCTACTCTGGAAACACCATATATTTT. Translating it yields CASSSTGGTYSGNTIYF.

This clone was seen only once. The chain uses TRBV14 and TRBJ1-6; D call uncertain. Germline V gene data show CDR1 as SGHDN and CDR2 as FVKESK. The CDR3 totals 15 residues. The V end lost 0 bases, the J end lost 10 bases, and 13 bases lay between the germline ends. CDR3 coding DNA: TGTGCCAGCAGCCAAGAACGGGGAGGACTATCACCCCTCCACTTT. This translates into CASSQERGGLSPLHF.

The V gene is TRBV9, the J gene TRBJ1-5; tentative D call: TRBD1 (5 bases). Germline CDR1 SGDLS, CDR2 YYNGEE. Trimming pared 4 bases from V and 0 bases from J, leaving 8 bases between. The CDR3 runs to 14 residues. CDR3 region: CASSRGNSNQPQHF. The CDR3 region has the DNA TGTGCCAGCAGCCGGGGGAATAGCAATCAGCCCCAGCATTTT.

V gene TRBV4-3 combines with J gene TRBJ2-5; a weak D match, TRBD2 (6 bases). V gave up 3 bases and J gave up 7 bases, with 12 bases separating them. The CDR3 spans 13 residues. Germline V gene sequence: CDR1 LGHNA, CDR2 YSLEER. The DNA for the CDR3 is TGCGCCAGCAGCCAGGGACTGCGGGGGACCCAGTACTTC. Amino acid sequence: CASSQGLRGTQYF.

The rearrangement joins TRBV5-1 to TRBJ2-5; TRBD2 agrees at 12 bases. CDR3 length: 18 residues. With V trimmed by 0 bases and J by 5 bases, 11 bases remained unmatched. CDR1 SGHRS and CDR2 YFSETQ come from the germline V gene. The CDR3 DNA sequence: TGCGCCAGCAGCTTGGCGTCGACTAGCGGGGGCGGTTTGGAGACCCAGTACTTC. This gives the protein CASSLASTSGGGLETQYF.

This rearrangement joins TRBV11-2 to TRBJ2-6, with 7 bases that match TRBD1. V trimming: 4 bases; J trimming: 2 bases; junction bases outside the gene matches: 2. The CDR3 is 15 residues long. In germline, CDR1 is SGHAT, CDR2 FQNNGV. The CDR3 spells CASSSGQPGANVLTF. CDR3 nucleotides: TGTGCCAGCAGCTCGGGACAGCCTGGGGCCAACGTCCTGACTTTC. Variable domain in full (rest from reference TRBV11-2 and TRBJ2-6): EAGVAQSPRYKIIEKRQSVAFWCNPISGHATLYWYQQILGQGPKLLIQFQNNGVVDDSQLPKDRFSAERLKGVDSTLKIQPAKLEDSAVYLCASSSGQPGANVLTFGAGSRLTVL.

The chain couples TRBV6-5 to TRBJ2-7, with a tentative D call TRBD2 (5 bases). V was shortened by 6 bases and J by 2 bases, with 11 bases between the two germline ends. The CDR3 totals 13 residues. The germline V gene encodes CDR1 MNHEY and CDR2 SVGAGI. The CDR3 sequence is CASSPARAYEQYF. Written as DNA, the CDR3 is TGTGCCAGCAGCCCGGCGCGGGCCTACGAGCAGTACTTC.

The chain recombines TRBV6-5 with TRBJ1-2; D ambiguous. Germline values: CDR1 MNHEY, CDR2 SVGAGI. There are 13 residues in the CDR3. Trimming shortened V by 7 bases and J by 7 bases, and 16 bases separated the two germline ends. The CDR3 is CASTSGLPLGYTF. The DNA for the CDR3 is TGTGCCAGCACTTCCGGTCTGCCCCTTGGCTACACCTTC.

V gene TRBV5-4 combines with J gene TRBJ2-5; 8 bases are shared with TRBD2. Trimming removed 4 bases from V and 4 bases from J; junction bases left unmatched: 12. The CDR3 sequence is 16 residues long. Per the germline V gene, CDR1 is SGHNT and CDR2 is YYREEE (reference sequence). In nucleotides, the CDR3 is TGTGCCAGCAGCCCCGAGCGGGGGCCTGACGGAGAGACCCAGTACTTC. This sequence encodes CASSPERGPDGETQYF.

CDR3 in amino acids: CASSQSWVGSYNEQFF. CDR3 coding DNA: TGCGCCAGCAGCCAAAGTTGGGTCGGGTCCTACAATGAGCAGTTCTTC. The rearrangement uses TRBV4-3 and TRBJ2-1; D unresolved. This CDR3 spans 16 amino acids. V lost 2 bases, J lost 1 base, and 12 bases lay in between. Germline V CDR1 and CDR2: LGHNA, YSLEER.

The gene calls are TRBV6-2 or TRBV6-3 and TRBJ1-1; maybe TRBD1 (5 bases). V was trimmed by 2 bases and J by 1 base, leaving 11 bases between them. CDR1 MNHEY and CDR2 SVGEGT come from the germline V gene. The CDR3 runs to 15 residues. As DNA, the CDR3 is TGTGCCAGCAGTTACAGGGGCAATGCGAACACTGAAGCTTTCTTT. This sequence encodes CASSYRGNANTEAFF.

The chain recombines TRBV19 with TRBJ1-2, with a weak D call TRBD1 (5 bases). V lost 10 bases and J 4 bases, leaving 13 bases between the germline ends. Germline loops: CDR1 LNHDA, CDR2 SQIVND (reference sequence). The CDR3 runs 12 residues. The CDR3 region is CATRVGRYGYTF. The DNA for the CDR3 is TGTGCCACCAGGGTTGGGCGCTATGGCTACACCTTC.

This chain joins TRBV7-9 and TRBJ1-1; D is undetermined. V was shortened by 7 bases and J by 0 bases, with 15 bases between the two germline ends. The CDR3 sequence is 15 residues long. Germline CDR1 reads SEHNR; CDR2 reads FQNEAQ (reference sequence). CDR3: CASNTFLGVNTEAFF. The CDR3 DNA is TGTGCCAGCAACACGTTCCTCGGGGTGAACACTGAAGCTTTCTTT.

The chain employs TRBV11-2 and TRBJ2-1; 8 bases match TRBD2. This CDR3 has 16 amino acids. V trimming: 0 bases; J trimming: 4 bases; junction bases outside the gene matches: 5. The germline V gene encodes CDR1 SGHAT and CDR2 FQNNGV. CDR3 in DNA: TGTGCCAGCAGCTTAGATCTTCAGCGGGGGTACAATGAGCAGTTCTTC. This gives the protein CASSLDLQRGYNEQFF.

This clone was observed a single time. The CDR3 DNA is TGTGCCAGCAGTCCCCGGAGAGGGGGTTATGAAAAACTGTTTTTT. This codes for CASSPRRGGYEKLFF. This rearrangement joins TRBV6-5 to TRBJ1-4, with D tentatively TRBD1 (6 bases). Germline V gene lookup returns CDR1 MNHEY and CDR2 SVGAGI. This CDR3 has 15 amino acids. V lost 5 bases and J lost 6, with 16 bases in between.

The V call is TRBV24-1, the J call TRBJ2-3; 10 bases are a match to TRBD2. Germline V gene data show CDR1 as KGHDR and CDR2 as SFDVKD. Germline trimming cut 6 bases from V and 2 bases from J; bases unmatched to any gene: 1. The CDR3 consists of 14 residues. Written as DNA, the CDR3 is TGTGCCACCAGTAGCGGGGGGGACACAGATACGCAGTATTTT. Amino acid sequence: CATSSGGDTDTQYF.

This clone has a handful of counts. The genes are TRBV10-3 and TRBJ1-5, with D possibly matching TRBD1 (5 bases). CDR3 length equals 15 residues. CDR1 and CDR2 from the germline V gene are ENHRY and SYGVKD. Deletions cut 5 bases from V and 5 bases from J, with 16 bases between. The CDR3: CAISQRDSLDQPQHF. In DNA, the CDR3 is TGTGCCATCAGTCAACGTGACAGCCTCGATCAGCCCCAGCATTTT.

This chain uses TRBV9 with TRBJ1-1, with D uncertain. The V gene's germline CDR1 is SGDLS and CDR2 YYNGEE. Trimming took off 0 bases at V and 6 bases at J, with 9 bases between the two ends. The CDR3 covers 13 residues. This chain's CDR3 is CASSVVADPEAFF. The DNA of the CDR3 is TGTGCCAGCAGCGTAGTGGCGGATCCTGAAGCTTTCTTT.

V is TRBV7-8 and J is TRBJ2-2, with D unresolved. The CDR3 runs to 13 residues. With 5 bases removed from V and 1 base from J, the gap between germline ends came to 5 bases. Germline V gene lookup returns CDR1 SGHVS and CDR2 FQNEAQ. The DNA of the CDR3 is TGTGCCAGCAGCCCCCAGAACACCGGGGAGCTGTTTTTT. Protein: CASSPQNTGELFF.

The chain links TRBV6-5 to TRBJ2-7, with 7 nucleotides matching TRBD1. V shed 7 bases and J 7 bases; nucleotides not matched to a gene: 7. The germline CDR1 and CDR2 sequences are MNHEY and SVGAGI. The CDR3 loop spans 12 amino acids. This CDR3 reads CASKGTAYEQYF. The CDR3 nucleotides are TGTGCCAGCAAAGGGACAGCTTATGAGCAGTACTTC.